The rows below give T cell receptor beta chains drawn from one sample of a study of blood T cell repertoires in COVID-19. The assay was immunoSEQ multiplex PCR, and TCRdb's table has in-frame clones only and misses some. The data contain 300,000 to 450,000 clones, more than 85% of them singletons. Specimen: PBMCs or T cells enriched from blood (not recorded which). The receptors come from a woman aged 25 to 39 who had recovered from COVID-19. CDR3s include the opening cysteine and the closing phenylalanine or tryptophan. Each record gives: D gene, J gene, clone size, V gene, CDR3 protein, CDR3 DNA. D genes are given only for firm matches. Expanded clones are given a class, and other clones once, few, many or no size at all.

NA TRBJ2-2 NA TRBV6-1 CASSDSWGVRSTGELFF TGTGCCAGCAGTGATTCCTGGGGGGTAAGGAGCACCGGGGAGCTGTTTTTT
NA TRBJ1-2 once TRBV21-1 CASSKFSSNYGYTF TGTGCCAGCAGCAAATTTAGCAGTAACTATGGCTACACCTTC
NA TRBJ1-1 NA TRBV28 CASSLSLTVITEAFF TGTGCCAGCAGTTTATCCTTGACAGTTATCACTGAAGCTTTCTTT
NA TRBJ2-7 few TRBV9 CASSVSGDGYEQYF TGTGCCAGCAGCGTATCGGGGGACGGCTACGAGCAGTACTTC
TRBD2 TRBJ2-5 NA TRBV27 CASSFPGASGVRRETQYF TGTGCCAGCAGTTTTCCCGGGGCTAGCGGGGTTCGTAGGGAGACCCAGTACTTC
NA TRBJ2-5 NA TRBV5-4 CASSGAGAQETQYF TGTGCCAGCAGCGGGGCCGGAGCCCAAGAGACCCAGTACTTC
NA TRBJ1-1 NA TRBV18 CASSPRLETEAFF TGTGCCAGCTCACCGAGGCTGGAAACTGAAGCTTTCTTT
NA TRBJ1-3 NA TRBV6-5 CASSYGLENTIYF TGTGCCAGCAGTTACGGGCTGGAAAACACCATATATTTT
TRBD2 TRBJ2-5 NA TRBV2 CASRGPGLAGSQTQYF TGTGCCAGCAGGGGACCCGGGCTAGCGGGCTCCCAGACCCAGTACTTC
NA TRBJ1-2 NA TRBV6-5 CASSSFSGGGGYTF TGTGCCAGCAGCTCATTCTCGGGGGGCGGTGGCTACACCTTC
TRBD1 TRBJ2-7 NA TRBV5-1 CASSLSLGTGSYEQYF TGCGCCAGCAGCTTATCTCTAGGGACAGGGAGCTACGAGCAGTACTTC
NA TRBJ2-7 NA TRBV10-2 CASRTGRDEQYF TGCGCCAGTCGGACAGGGAGGGACGAGCAGTACTTC
TRBD1 TRBJ1-5 NA TRBV6-2/TRBV6-3 CASSYPGQGVQPQHF TGTGCCAGCAGTTACCCCGGACAGGGGGTTCAGCCCCAGCATTTT
TRBD1 TRBJ2-3 once TRBV10-3 CAISAGQNTDTQYF TGTGCCATCAGTGCGGGACAGAACACAGATACGCAGTATTTT
NA TRBJ2-7 few TRBV13 CASSDRDSSYEQYF TGTGCCAGCAGCGATCGGGACTCCTCCTACGAGCAGTACTTC
TRBD1 TRBJ1-1 NA TRBV5-1 CASSPTSTGGITEAFF TGCGCCAGCAGCCCCACTTCGACAGGGGGCATAACTGAAGCTTTCTTT
NA TRBJ1-1 NA TRBV2 CASSATVGTEAFF TGTGCCAGCAGTGCCACCGTCGGCACTGAAGCTTTCTTT
TRBD1 TRBJ1-1 NA TRBV27 CASSWDRVAEAFF TGTGCCAGCAGTTGGGACAGGGTCGCTGAAGCTTTCTTT
TRBD1 TRBJ2-7 NA TRBV7-9 CASSQTGGYYEQYF TGTGCCAGCAGCCAGACAGGGGGGTACTACGAGCAGTACTTC
TRBD1 TRBJ2-3 NA TRBV5-5 CASSLEGRGTDTQYF TGTGCCAGCAGCTTGGAAGGCAGGGGGACCGATACGCAGTATTTT
TRBD1 TRBJ1-5 NA TRBV10-3 CAINSDRGQDQPQHF TGTGCCATCAACAGTGACAGGGGGCAAGATCAGCCCCAGCATTTT
NA TRBJ2-2 NA TRBV2 CASSDYGQGGTGELFF TGTGCCAGCAGTGACTACGGACAGGGAGGGACCGGGGAGCTGTTTTTT
TRBD1 TRBJ1-1 NA TRBV10-3 CAISDGTGQTEAFF TGTGCCATCAGTGACGGGACAGGACAAACTGAAGCTTTCTTT
TRBD1 TRBJ2-1 NA TRBV29-1 CSAGKTGYHEQFF TGCAGCGCTGGGAAGACAGGGTACCATGAGCAGTTCTTC
TRBD1 TRBJ2-5 NA TRBV19 CASKRSGQGRKETQYF TGTGCCAGTAAACGGTCGGGACAGGGTCGAAAAGAGACCCAGTACTTC
TRBD1 TRBJ2-7 NA TRBV2 CASSELGQGFYEQYF TGTGCCAGCAGTGAACTGGGACAGGGGTTCTACGAGCAGTACTTC
NA TRBJ1-4 NA TRBV7-9 CASSLRGQGGEKLFF TGTGCCAGCAGCTTGAGAGGTCAGGGAGGTGAAAAACTGTTTTTT
NA TRBJ2-7 NA TRBV6-5 CASHVRGISYEQYF TGTGCCAGCCACGTCAGGGGAATATCCTACGAGCAGTACTTC
TRBD1 TRBJ1-2 NA TRBV24-1 CATSDPNRQGFEGYTF TGTGCCACCAGTGATCCTAATCGACAGGGGTTTGAAGGCTACACCTTC
NA TRBJ2-2 once TRBV2 CASSAAGTGELFF TGTGCCAGCAGTGCCGCAGGGACCGGGGAGCTGTTTTTT
TRBD2 TRBJ2-1 NA TRBV10-2 CASSDPRGGRRSGNEQFF TGCGCCAGCAGTGATCCCCGGGGGGGCCGGAGGAGTGGCAATGAGCAGTTCTTC
NA TRBJ2-7 NA TRBV19 CASKTGQPVDLSSYEQYF TGTGCCAGTAAGACCGGACAGCCCGTAGACTTGAGCTCCTACGAGCAGTACTTC
NA TRBJ1-2 NA TRBV30 CAKGWENGYTF TGTGCTAAGGGGTGGGAAAATGGCTACACCTTC
NA TRBJ1-2 NA TRBV7-8 CASSFQGNYGYTF TGTGCCAGCAGCTTTCAGGGGAACTATGGCTACACCTTC
TRBD1 TRBJ2-7 NA TRBV15 CATSRDRGSADYYEQYF TGTGCCACCAGCCGGGACAGGGGAAGTGCGGACTACTACGAGCAGTACTTC
NA TRBJ1-3 NA TRBV7-6 CASSLGWGRRVERSGNTIYF TGTGCCAGCAGCTTAGGTTGGGGGCGCAGGGTAGAAAGGTCTGGAAACACCATATATTTT
NA TRBJ1-5 NA TRBV2 CASSSDQPQHF TGTGCCAGCAGCTCGGATCAGCCCCAGCATTTT
NA TRBJ1-3 NA TRBV5-1 CASSGSEKSGSGNTIYF TGCGCCAGCAGCGGGAGCGAAAAAAGCGGCTCTGGAAACACCATATATTTT
NA TRBJ1-1 NA TRBV9 CASSARNRDTEAFF TGTGCCAGCAGCGCCCGTAACAGGGACACTGAAGCTTTCTTT